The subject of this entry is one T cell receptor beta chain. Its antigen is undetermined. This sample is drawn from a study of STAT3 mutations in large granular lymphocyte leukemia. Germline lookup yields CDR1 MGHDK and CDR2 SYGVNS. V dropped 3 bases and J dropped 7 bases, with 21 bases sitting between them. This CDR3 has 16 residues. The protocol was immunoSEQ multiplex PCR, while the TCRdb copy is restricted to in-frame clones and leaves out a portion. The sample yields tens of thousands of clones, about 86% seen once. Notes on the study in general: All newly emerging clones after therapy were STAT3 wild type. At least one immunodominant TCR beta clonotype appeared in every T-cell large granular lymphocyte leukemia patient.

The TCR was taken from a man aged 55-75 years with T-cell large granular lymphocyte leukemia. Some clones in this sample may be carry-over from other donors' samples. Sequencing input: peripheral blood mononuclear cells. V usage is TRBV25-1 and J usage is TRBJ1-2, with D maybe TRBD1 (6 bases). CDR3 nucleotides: TGTGCCAGCAGTGACCCCACGACAGGTCGCGGTGGTGGCTACACCTTC. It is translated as CASSDPTTGRGGGYTF.